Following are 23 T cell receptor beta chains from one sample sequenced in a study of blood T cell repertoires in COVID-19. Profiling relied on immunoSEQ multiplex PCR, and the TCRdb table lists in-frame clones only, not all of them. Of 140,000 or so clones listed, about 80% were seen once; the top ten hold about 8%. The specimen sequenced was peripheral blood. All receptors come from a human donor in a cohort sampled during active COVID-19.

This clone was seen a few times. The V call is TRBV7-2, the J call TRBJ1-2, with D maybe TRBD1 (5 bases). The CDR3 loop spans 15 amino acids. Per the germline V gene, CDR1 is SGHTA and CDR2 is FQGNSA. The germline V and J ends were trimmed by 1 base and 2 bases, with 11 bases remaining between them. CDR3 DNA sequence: TGTGCCAGCAGCTTAGTAGGAGGGACCAACTATGGCTACACCTTC. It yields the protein CASSLVGGTNYGYTF.

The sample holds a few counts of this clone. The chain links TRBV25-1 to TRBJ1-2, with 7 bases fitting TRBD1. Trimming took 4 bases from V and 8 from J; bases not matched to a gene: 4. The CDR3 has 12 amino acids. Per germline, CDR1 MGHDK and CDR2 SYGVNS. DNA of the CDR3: TGTGCCAGCAGTGGTGACAGGGTAGGCTACACCTTC. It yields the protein CASSGDRVGYTF.

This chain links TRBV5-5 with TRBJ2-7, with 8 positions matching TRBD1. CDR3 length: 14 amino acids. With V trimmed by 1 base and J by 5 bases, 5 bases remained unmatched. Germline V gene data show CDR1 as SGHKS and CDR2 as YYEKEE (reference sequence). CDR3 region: CASSLLDRANEQYF. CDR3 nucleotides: TGTGCCAGCAGCTTGTTGGACAGGGCGAACGAGCAGTACTTC.

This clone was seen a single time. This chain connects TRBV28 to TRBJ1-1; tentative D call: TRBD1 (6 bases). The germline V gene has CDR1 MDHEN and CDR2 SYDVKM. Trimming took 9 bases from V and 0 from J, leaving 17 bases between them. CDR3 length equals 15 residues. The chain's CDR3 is CASSQTGAMNTEAFF. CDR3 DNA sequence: TGTGCCAGTAGTCAGACAGGAGCCATGAACACTGAAGCTTTCTTT.

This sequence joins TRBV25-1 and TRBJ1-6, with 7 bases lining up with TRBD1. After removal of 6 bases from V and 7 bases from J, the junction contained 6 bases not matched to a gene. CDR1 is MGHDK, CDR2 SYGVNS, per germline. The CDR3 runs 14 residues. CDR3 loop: CASRETGRNSPLHF. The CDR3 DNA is TGTGCCAGCAGGGAGACAGGGCGCAATTCACCCCTCCACTTT.

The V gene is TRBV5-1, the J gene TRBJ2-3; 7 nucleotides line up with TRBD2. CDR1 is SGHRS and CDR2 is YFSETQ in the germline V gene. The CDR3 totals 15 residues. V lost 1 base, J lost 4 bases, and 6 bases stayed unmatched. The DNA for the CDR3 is TGCGCCAGCAGCTTGAAAGGCGGGAGCCCAGATACGCAGTATTTT. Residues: CASSLKGGSPDTQYF.

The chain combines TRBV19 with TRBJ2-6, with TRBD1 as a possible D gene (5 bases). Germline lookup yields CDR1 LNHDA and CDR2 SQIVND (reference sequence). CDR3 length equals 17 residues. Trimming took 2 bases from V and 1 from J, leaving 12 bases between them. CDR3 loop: CASSIQGLLSGANVLTF. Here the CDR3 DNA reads TGTGCCAGTAGTATACAGGGTTTACTATCTGGGGCCAACGTCCTGACTTTC.

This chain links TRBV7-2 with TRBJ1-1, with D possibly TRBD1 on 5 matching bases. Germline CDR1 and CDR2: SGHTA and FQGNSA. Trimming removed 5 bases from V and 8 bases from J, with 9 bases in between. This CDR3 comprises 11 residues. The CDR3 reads CASSGYREAFF. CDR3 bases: TGTGCCAGCAGCGGGTACAGGGAAGCTTTCTTT.

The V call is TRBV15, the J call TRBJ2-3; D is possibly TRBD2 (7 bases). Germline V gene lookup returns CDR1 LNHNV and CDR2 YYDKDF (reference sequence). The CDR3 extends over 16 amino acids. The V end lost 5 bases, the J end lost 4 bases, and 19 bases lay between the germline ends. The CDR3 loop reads CATSARGAGGADTQYF. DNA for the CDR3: TGTGCCACCAGCGCCCGGGGGGCCGGGGGAGCAGATACGCAGTATTTT.

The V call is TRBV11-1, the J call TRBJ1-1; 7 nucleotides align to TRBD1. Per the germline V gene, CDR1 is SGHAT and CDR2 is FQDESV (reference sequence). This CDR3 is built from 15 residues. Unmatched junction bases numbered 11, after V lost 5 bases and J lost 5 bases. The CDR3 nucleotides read TGTGCCAGCAGCCTCCGGGCCAAGGGGGCAACTGAAGCTTTCTTT. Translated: CASSLRAKGATEAFF.

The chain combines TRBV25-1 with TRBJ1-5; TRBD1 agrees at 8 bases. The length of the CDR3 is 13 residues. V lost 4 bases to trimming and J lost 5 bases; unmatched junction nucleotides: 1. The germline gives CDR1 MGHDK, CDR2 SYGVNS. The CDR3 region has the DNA TGTGCCAGCAGTGGCAGGGGGCATCAGCCCCAGCATTTT. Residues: CASSGRGHQPQHF. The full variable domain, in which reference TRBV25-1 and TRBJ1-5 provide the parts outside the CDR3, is EADIYQTPRYLVIGTGKKITLECSQTMGHDKMYWYQQDPGMELHLIHYSYGVNSTEKGDLSSESTVSRIRTEHFPLTLESARPSHTSQYLCASSGRGHQPQHFGDGTRLSIL.

The CDR3: CASTGGGETQYF. CDR3 in DNA: TGTGCCAGCACAGGGGGCGGAGAGACCCAGTACTTC. J is TRBJ2-5 and V is TRBV2; 8 bases align to TRBD1. V trimming: 7 bases; J trimming: 4 bases; junction bases outside the gene matches: 2. CDR1 SNHLY and CDR2 FYNNEI come from the germline V gene. This CDR3 region has 12 residues.

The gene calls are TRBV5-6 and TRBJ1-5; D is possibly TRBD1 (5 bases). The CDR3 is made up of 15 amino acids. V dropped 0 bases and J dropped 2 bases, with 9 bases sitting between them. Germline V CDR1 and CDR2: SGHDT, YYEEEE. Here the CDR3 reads CASSLAGIGNQPQHF. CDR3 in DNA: TGTGCCAGCAGCTTGGCAGGGATTGGCAATCAGCCCCAGCATTTT.

CDR3 sequence (DNA): TGCGCCAGCAGCTTGGATCTGGGTCCGGGCACCGGGGAGCTGTTTTTT. This codes for CASSLDLGPGTGELFF. The chain combines TRBV5-1 with TRBJ2-2, with no clear D. The germline gives CDR1 SGHRS, CDR2 YFSETQ. Trimming removed 0 bases at V and 4 bases at J, with 13 bases between. The CDR3 is made up of 16 amino acids.

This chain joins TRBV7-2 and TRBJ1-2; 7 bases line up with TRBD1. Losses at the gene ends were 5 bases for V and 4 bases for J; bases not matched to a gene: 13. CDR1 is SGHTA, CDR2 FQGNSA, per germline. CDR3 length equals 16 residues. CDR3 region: CASSRERQGPRYGYTF. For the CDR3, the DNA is TGTGCCAGCAGCAGAGAGAGACAGGGACCCCGCTATGGCTACACCTTC.

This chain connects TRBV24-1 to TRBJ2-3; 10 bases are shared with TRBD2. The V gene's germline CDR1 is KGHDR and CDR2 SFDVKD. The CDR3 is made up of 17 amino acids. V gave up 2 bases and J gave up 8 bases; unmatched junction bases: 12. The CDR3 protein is CATSDSSSGGAKATQYF. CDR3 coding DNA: TGTGCCACCAGTGATTCCTCCAGCGGGGGGGCCAAGGCTACGCAGTATTTT.

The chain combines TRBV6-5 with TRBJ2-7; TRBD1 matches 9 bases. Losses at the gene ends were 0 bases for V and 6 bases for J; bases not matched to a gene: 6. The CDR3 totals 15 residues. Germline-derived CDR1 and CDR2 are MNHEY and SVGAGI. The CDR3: CASSYSSGQGPEQYF. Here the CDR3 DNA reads TGTGCCAGCAGTTACTCGTCGGGACAGGGTCCCGAGCAGTACTTC.

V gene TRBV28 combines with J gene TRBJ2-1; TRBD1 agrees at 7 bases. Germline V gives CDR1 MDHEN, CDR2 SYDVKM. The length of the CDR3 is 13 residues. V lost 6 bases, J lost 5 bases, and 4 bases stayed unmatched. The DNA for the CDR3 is TGTGCCAGCAGGGCACAGGGGCACAATGAGCAGTTCTTC. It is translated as CASRAQGHNEQFF.

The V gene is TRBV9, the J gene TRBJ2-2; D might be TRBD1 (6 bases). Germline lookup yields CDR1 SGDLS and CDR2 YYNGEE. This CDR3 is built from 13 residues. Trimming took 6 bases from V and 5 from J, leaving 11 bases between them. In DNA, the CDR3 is TGTGCCAGCACCCAGGGGCCTACCGGGGAGCTGTTTTTT. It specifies CASTQGPTGELFF.

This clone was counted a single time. For the CDR3, the DNA is TGTGCCAGCAGTGGGGGGACAGGGGGCGTCACTGAAGCTTTCTTT. This gives the protein CASSGGTGGVTEAFF. The chain couples TRBV27 to TRBJ1-1, with 12 bases matching TRBD1. V shed 5 bases and J 4 bases; nucleotides not matched to a gene: 5. There are 15 residues in the CDR3. Germline CDR1 MNHEY, CDR2 SMNVEV (reference sequence).

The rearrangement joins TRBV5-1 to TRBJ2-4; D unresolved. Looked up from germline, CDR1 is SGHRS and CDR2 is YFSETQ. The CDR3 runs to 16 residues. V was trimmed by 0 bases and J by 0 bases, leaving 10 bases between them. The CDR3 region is CASSLESTLAKNIQYF. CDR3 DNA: TGCGCCAGCAGCTTGGAAAGTACTCTAGCCAAAAACATTCAGTACTTC. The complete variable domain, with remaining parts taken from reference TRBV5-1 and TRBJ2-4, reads KAGVTQTPRYLIKTRGQQVTLSCSPISGHRSVSWYQQTPGQGLQFLFEYFSETQRNKGNFPGRFSGRQFSNSRSEMNVSTLELGDSALYLCASSLESTLAKNIQYFGAGTRLSVL.

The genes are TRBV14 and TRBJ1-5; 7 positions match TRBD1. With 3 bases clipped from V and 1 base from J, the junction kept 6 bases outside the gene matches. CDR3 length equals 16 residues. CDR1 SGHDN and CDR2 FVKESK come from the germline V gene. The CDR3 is CASSQRQGRSNQPQHF. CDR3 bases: TGTGCCAGCAGCCAGCGACAGGGCAGGAGCAATCAGCCCCAGCATTTT.

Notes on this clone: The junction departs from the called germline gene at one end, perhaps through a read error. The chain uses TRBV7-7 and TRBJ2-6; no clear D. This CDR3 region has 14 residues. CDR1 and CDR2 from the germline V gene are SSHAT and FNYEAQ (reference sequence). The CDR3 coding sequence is TGTGCTAGCAGCAGAGCCTCTGGGGCCAACGTCCTGACTTTC. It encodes CASSRASGANVLTF. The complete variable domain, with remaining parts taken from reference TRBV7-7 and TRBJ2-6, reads GAGVSQSPRYKVTKRGQDVTLRCDPISSHATLYWYQQALGQGPEFLTYFNYEAQPDKSGLPSDRFSAERPEGSISTLTIQRTEQRDSAMYRCASSRASGANVLTFGAGSRLTVL.